These T cell receptor beta chains were read from a single sample in a study of human T cells and chemical hapten exposure. MiXCR was run by TCRdb on the RACE reads, yielding one entry per CDR3 protein. Here the sample spans under 450,000 distinct CDR3 sequences, nearly 5% being singletons. The source material was whole blood, sampled in connection with sensitization to the hapten diphenylcyclopropenone (DPC). Source of these receptors: a woman aged 45-65 years with alopecia areata. Some clones in this sample may be carry-over from other donors' samples. CDR3s include the opening cysteine and the closing phenylalanine or tryptophan. The order of the fields is CDR3 length, clone size, V gene, D gene, J gene, CDR3 DNA, CDR3 protein. D genes are given only for firm matches. Part of the rows lack a size; the others show once, few, many or a class for expanded clones.

CDR3 length: 15; clone size: NA; V gene: TRBV24-1; D gene: TRBD1; J gene: TRBJ1-5; CDR3 DNA: TGTGCCACCAGTGCAGGGACAGGGCCAGTTCAGCCCCAGCATTTT; CDR3 protein: CATSAGTGPVQPQHF
CDR3 length: 13; clone size: few; V gene: TRBV4-1; D gene: NA; J gene: TRBJ2-1; CDR3 DNA: TGCGCCAGCAGCCAAGATGTGGCAGATGAGCAGTTCTTC; CDR3 protein: CASSQDVADEQFF
CDR3 length: 13; clone size: NA; V gene: TRBV28; D gene: NA; J gene: TRBJ2-1; CDR3 DNA: TGTGCCAGCAGTTTGGGGCTAGGGAGTGAGCAGTTCTTC; CDR3 protein: CASSLGLGSEQFF
CDR3 length: 19; clone size: many; V gene: TRBV4-2; D gene: TRBD2; J gene: TRBJ2-3; CDR3 DNA: TGTGCCAGCAGCCAAGATCGCTTAGCGGGAGGAGGCGGCACAGATACGCAGTATTTT; CDR3 protein: CASSQDRLAGGGGTDTQYF
CDR3 length: 14; clone size: few; V gene: TRBV12-3/TRBV12-4; D gene: NA; J gene: TRBJ2-4; CDR3 DNA: TGTGCCAGCAGTTTCAGCCCTACGGGGAACATTCAGTACTTC; CDR3 protein: CASSFSPTGNIQYF
CDR3 length: 13; clone size: many; V gene: TRBV12-3/TRBV12-4; D gene: TRBD1; J gene: TRBJ1-1; CDR3 DNA: TGTGCCAGCAGGGGACAGTTTAACACTGAAGCTTTCTTT; CDR3 protein: CASRGQFNTEAFF
CDR3 length: 14; clone size: many; V gene: TRBV27; D gene: TRBD1; J gene: TRBJ2-1; CDR3 DNA: TGTGCCAGCACCATACCGGGACAGGGGTGGCGGCAGTTCTTC; CDR3 protein: CASTIPGQGWRQFF
CDR3 length: 18; clone size: few; V gene: TRBV3-1; D gene: TRBD1; J gene: TRBJ1-4; CDR3 DNA: TGTGCCAGCAGCCCGCCCAGGACAGGTCGCTACTATAATGAAAAACTGTTTTTT; CDR3 protein: CASSPPRTGRYYNEKLFF
CDR3 length: 15; clone size: many; V gene: TRBV5-1; D gene: NA; J gene: TRBJ2-1; CDR3 DNA: TGCGCCAGCAGCGCCGGGACGGGGGTGTACAATGAGCAGTTCTTC; CDR3 protein: CASSAGTGVYNEQFF
CDR3 length: 15; clone size: many; V gene: TRBV20-1; D gene: NA; J gene: TRBJ1-4; CDR3 DNA: TGCAGTGCTAGAGATCCCAGGGCCTCTAATGAAAAACTGTTTTTT; CDR3 protein: CSARDPRASNEKLFF
CDR3 length: 15; clone size: many; V gene: TRBV2; D gene: NA; J gene: TRBJ1-4; CDR3 DNA: TGTGCCAGCAGTGTCGAGGTCCAGGAGAGCGAAAAACTGTTTTTT; CDR3 protein: CASSVEVQESEKLFF
CDR3 length: 16; clone size: few; V gene: TRBV10-3; D gene: TRBD1; J gene: TRBJ1-4; CDR3 DNA: TGTGCCATCAGTGAGCCGGCGGGCAGGGACAGCGAAAAACTGTTTTTT; CDR3 protein: CAISEPAGRDSEKLFF
CDR3 length: 15; clone size: few; V gene: TRBV6-5; D gene: NA; J gene: TRBJ2-3; CDR3 DNA: TGTGCCACCACTCCCGGGGCGCTAACCGCAAATACGCAGTATTTT; CDR3 protein: CATTPGALTANTQYF
CDR3 length: 13; clone size: many; V gene: TRBV27; D gene: TRBD1; J gene: TRBJ1-1; CDR3 DNA: TGTGCCAGCGCGACAGGGCTATCGATCGAAGCTTTCTTT; CDR3 protein: CASATGLSIEAFF
CDR3 length: 12; clone size: many; V gene: TRBV2; D gene: NA; J gene: TRBJ2-1; CDR3 DNA: TGTGCCAGCCGAGGGGCCTACAATGAGCAGTTCTTC; CDR3 protein: CASRGAYNEQFF
CDR3 length: 15; clone size: many; V gene: TRBV6-1; D gene: TRBD2; J gene: TRBJ2-3; CDR3 DNA: TGTGCCAGCAGTGAAGCAGCGGGGGGGCCAGATACGCAGTATTTT; CDR3 protein: CASSEAAGGPDTQYF
CDR3 length: 12; clone size: many; V gene: TRBV9; D gene: NA; J gene: TRBJ2-1; CDR3 DNA: TGTGCCAGCAGCGCGGAGGCGGGTGAGCAGTTCTTC; CDR3 protein: CASSAEAGEQFF
CDR3 length: 12; clone size: many; V gene: TRBV24-1; D gene: NA; J gene: TRBJ2-5; CDR3 DNA: TGTGCCACCTCCTCGACAGAAGAGACCCAGTACTTC; CDR3 protein: CATSSTEETQYF
CDR3 length: 12; clone size: many; V gene: TRBV2; D gene: NA; J gene: TRBJ1-1; CDR3 DNA: TGTGCCAGCAGTGAGTACGCCACTGAAGCTTTCTTT; CDR3 protein: CASSEYATEAFF
CDR3 length: 15; clone size: many; V gene: TRBV5-6; D gene: NA; J gene: TRBJ1-5; CDR3 DNA: TGTGCCAGCAGTCCAGGGGTTGCCGACAATCAGCCCCAGCATTTT; CDR3 protein: CASSPGVADNQPQHF
CDR3 length: 17; clone size: NA; V gene: TRBV5-1; D gene: TRBD2; J gene: TRBJ2-5; CDR3 DNA: TGCGCCAGCAGCTTGGTACTAGCGGGACTAGGGGTAGGGACCCAGTACTTC; CDR3 protein: CASSLVLAGLGVGTQYF
CDR3 length: 14; clone size: few; V gene: TRBV7-9; D gene: NA; J gene: TRBJ2-1; CDR3 DNA: TGTGCCAGCAGCTTAGTCCCGGGGGCGGGTGAGCAGTTCTTC; CDR3 protein: CASSLVPGAGEQFF
CDR3 length: 13; clone size: many; V gene: TRBV7-2; D gene: NA; J gene: TRBJ2-5; CDR3 DNA: TGTGCCAGCAGCTCATCCAGGGAAGAGACCCAGTACTTC; CDR3 protein: CASSSSREETQYF
CDR3 length: 16; clone size: many; V gene: TRBV28; D gene: TRBD1; J gene: TRBJ2-1; CDR3 DNA: TGTGCCAGCAGGGGGACAGGGGAAGGCTCCTACAATGAGCAGTTCTTC; CDR3 protein: CASRGTGEGSYNEQFF
CDR3 length: 13; clone size: many; V gene: TRBV6-5; D gene: NA; J gene: TRBJ2-1; CDR3 DNA: TGTGCCAGCAAGGACAGTTCGGGGAATGAGCAGTTCTTC; CDR3 protein: CASKDSSGNEQFF
CDR3 length: 15; clone size: NA; V gene: TRBV11-2; D gene: TRBD1; J gene: TRBJ1-6; CDR3 DNA: TGTGCCAGCAGCCGTGACAGGGGAGATTCGGCACCCCTCCACTTT; CDR3 protein: CASSRDRGDSAPLHF
CDR3 length: 12; clone size: NA; V gene: TRBV12-3/TRBV12-4; D gene: NA; J gene: TRBJ2-3; CDR3 DNA: TGTTCCAGCAGTCAGTTCACAGATACGCAGTATTTT; CDR3 protein: CSSSQFTDTQYF
CDR3 length: 14; clone size: many; V gene: TRBV27; D gene: NA; J gene: TRBJ1-5; CDR3 DNA: TGTGCCAGCAGTTTATACGGGGTCAATCAGCCCCAGCATTTT; CDR3 protein: CASSLYGVNQPQHF
CDR3 length: 14; clone size: many; V gene: TRBV6-6; D gene: NA; J gene: TRBJ2-1; CDR3 DNA: TGTGCCAGCAAGGCGGTCAACTCCTACAATGAGCAGTTCTTC; CDR3 protein: CASKAVNSYNEQFF
CDR3 length: 15; clone size: many; V gene: TRBV7-2; D gene: TRBD2; J gene: TRBJ2-1; CDR3 DNA: TGTGCCAGCAGCTTAGCGGTAGCGGGAGGCGATGAGCAGTTCTTC; CDR3 protein: CASSLAVAGGDEQFF
CDR3 length: 14; clone size: NA; V gene: TRBV3-1; D gene: NA; J gene: TRBJ2-3; CDR3 DNA: TGTGCCAGCAGCCAAGGACATAGCACAGATACGCAGTATTTT; CDR3 protein: CASSQGHSTDTQYF
CDR3 length: 16; clone size: NA; V gene: TRBV29-1; D gene: NA; J gene: TRBJ1-2; CDR3 DNA: TGCAGCGTTGAACATTTCCGTCGGGGGGCTAACTATGGCTACACCTTC; CDR3 protein: CSVEHFRRGANYGYTF
CDR3 length: 15; clone size: many; V gene: TRBV28; D gene: NA; J gene: TRBJ2-7; CDR3 DNA: TGTGCCAGCGCACCCCAACGATGGGAAGCCTACGAGCAGTACTTC; CDR3 protein: CASAPQRWEAYEQYF
CDR3 length: 13; clone size: NA; V gene: TRBV3-1; D gene: NA; J gene: TRBJ2-7; CDR3 DNA: TGTGCCAGCAGCCCGGGCCTTCGGGGAGAGCAGTACTTC; CDR3 protein: CASSPGLRGEQYF
CDR3 length: 14; clone size: NA; V gene: TRBV15; D gene: TRBD2; J gene: TRBJ2-1; CDR3 DNA: TGTGCCACCAGTTCGATAGGCAGGGAGGGAGTGCGGTTCTTC; CDR3 protein: CATSSIGREGVRFF
CDR3 length: 14; clone size: NA; V gene: TRBV18; D gene: NA; J gene: TRBJ2-7; CDR3 DNA: TGTGCCAGCTCGCTCGACAGGAACTCCTACGAGCAGTACTTC; CDR3 protein: CASSLDRNSYEQYF
CDR3 length: 13; clone size: many; V gene: TRBV20-1; D gene: NA; J gene: TRBJ2-7; CDR3 DNA: TGCAGTGCTAGAGCGCGGGACCTCTACGAGCAGTACTTC; CDR3 protein: CSARARDLYEQYF
CDR3 length: 11; clone size: few; V gene: TRBV6-1; D gene: NA; J gene: TRBJ1-1; CDR3 DNA: TGTGCCAGCAGGGCGGGACAAGAAGCTTTCTTT; CDR3 protein: CASRAGQEAFF
CDR3 length: 18; clone size: NA; V gene: TRBV18; D gene: NA; J gene: TRBJ2-3; CDR3 DNA: TGTGCCAGCTCACCCTTACGATGGCCACTTCCCGACACAGATACGCAGTATTTT; CDR3 protein: CASSPLRWPLPDTDTQYF
CDR3 length: 15; clone size: NA; V gene: TRBV3-1; D gene: NA; J gene: TRBJ2-1; CDR3 DNA: TGTGCCAGCAGCCCTAGCTTAGCGGAATACAATGAGCAGTTCTTC; CDR3 protein: CASSPSLAEYNEQFF
CDR3 length: 14; clone size: many; V gene: TRBV29-1; D gene: NA; J gene: TRBJ1-2; CDR3 DNA: TGCAGCGCACTACGGACAGCGACTAACTATGGCTACACCTTC; CDR3 protein: CSALRTATNYGYTF